This record covers a single T cell receptor beta chain. The sample originates from a study of blood T cell repertoires in COVID-19. Germline V gene sequence: CDR1 MNHEY, CDR2 SMNVEV (reference sequence). The CDR3 length is 15 residues. V lost 2 bases to trimming and J lost 5 bases, with 13 bases between them. In the authors' methods: Estimation of nucleated cell counts was performed using reference gene primer amplification. TCRdb's copy holds only in-frame clones and misses some; the assay was immunoSEQ multiplex PCR. V, J and clone size are those of that table, while D and trimming were read from the DNA. The data contain a few hundred thousand clones, over 80% of them seen just once; the ten biggest clones take up roughly 1.2%. Participants, about 18 to 90 years old, spanned 25 or so US areas. All recovered Cohort 3 donors got two negative PCRs, got clearance, or saw symptom resolution.

The rearrangement links TRBV27 to TRBJ2-1; D uncertain. The specimen sequenced was PBMCs or T cells enriched from blood (not recorded which). This clonotype was obtained from a young man who had recovered from COVID-19. The CDR3 region has the DNA TGTGCCAGCAGTTTAGTCCGTTTGTACAACAATGAGCAGTTCTTC. Translating gives CASSLVRLYNNEQFF.